The 26 T cell receptor beta chains reported below all come from one sample, sequenced in a study of blood T cell repertoires in COVID-19. The protocol was immunoSEQ multiplex PCR, while the TCRdb copy is restricted to in-frame clones and leaves out a portion. The table has about 300,000 clones, around 86% seen once. Sequenced: PBMCs or T cells enriched from blood (not recorded which). The receptors were gathered from a woman aged 40 to 50 who had recovered from COVID-19.

The chain employs TRBV7-8 and TRBJ1-6, with 7 bases fitting TRBD1. The germline V gene has CDR1 SGHVS and CDR2 FQNEAQ. Trimming cost V 1 base and J 10 bases; bases outside gene matches: 7. The CDR3 length is 15 residues. The CDR3 sequence: CASSLEGQLQSPLHF. CDR3 in DNA: TGTGCCAGCAGCTTAGAGGGACAGCTGCAGTCACCCCTCCACTTT. Drawing the rest from reference TRBV7-8 and TRBJ1-6, the complete variable domain is GAGVSQSPRYKVAKRGQDVALRCDPISGHVSLFWYQQALGQGPEFLTYFQNEAQLDKSGLPSDRFFAERPEGSVSTLKIQRTQQEDSAVYLCASSLEGQLQSPLHFGNGTRLTVT.

The rearrangement uses TRBV20-1 and TRBJ1-1, with D unclear. V dropped 7 bases and J dropped 10 bases, with 16 bases sitting between them. Germline CDR1 DFQATT, CDR2 SNEGSKA (reference sequence). The CDR3 sequence is 11 residues long. CDR3 loop: CSVRGDFRAFF. The CDR3 DNA is TGCAGTGTTCGAGGCGATTTTCGAGCTTTCTTT.

V usage is TRBV7-3 and J usage is TRBJ2-1; 7 nucleotides line up with TRBD2. The CDR3 contains 16 residues. Germline CDR1 reads SGHTA; CDR2 reads FQGTGA. The ends lost 4 bases at V and 9 bases at J; junction bases unmatched: 15. The CDR3 region is CASSSGRSLAGGEQFF. CDR3 bases: TGTGCCAGCAGCTCCGGCCGTTCGTTAGCGGGCGGTGAGCAGTTCTTC.

To note about this clone: Other DNA sequences in this sample translate to the same CDR3. The chain carries TRBV5-1 and TRBJ2-3, with TRBD1 matching 9 bases. V trimming: 4 bases; J trimming: 4 bases; junction bases outside the gene matches: 4. The CDR3 spans 14 residues. Per germline, CDR1 SGHRS and CDR2 YFSETQ. The CDR3 DNA reads as TGCGCCAGCAGCGCGGGACAGGGTCCAGATACGCAGTATTTT. Amino acids: CASSAGQGPDTQYF. Looking up the rest from reference TRBV5-1 and TRBJ2-3 gives the full variable domain: KAGVTQTPRYLIKTRGQQVTLSCSPISGHRSVSWYQQTPGQGLQFLFEYFSETQRNKGNFPGRFSGRQFSNSRSEMNVSTLELGDSALYLCASSAGQGPDTQYFGPGTRLTVL.

This chain uses TRBV19 with TRBJ2-7; 11 bases are a match to TRBD2. CDR1 LNHDA and CDR2 SQIVND come from the germline V gene (reference sequence). The CDR3 runs to 15 residues. After removal of 4 bases from V and 7 bases from J, the junction contained 9 bases not matched to a gene. CDR3 in DNA: TGTGCCAGTAGTACGATAGCGGGAGGGCCGGGTGAGCAGTACTTC. Its protein is CASSTIAGGPGEQYF.

This sequence joins TRBV9 and TRBJ2-1, with a possible D match to TRBD2 (5 bases). The V gene lost 0 bases and the J gene lost 8 bases, with 12 bases spanning the gap. Germline CDR1 reads SGDLS; CDR2 reads YYNGEE. This CDR3 spans 14 amino acids. The CDR3 spells CASSVGSSSYEQFF. CDR3 nucleotide sequence: TGTGCCAGCAGCGTAGGGTCTAGCTCCTATGAGCAGTTCTTC. Full variable domain (remainder filled in from reference TRBV9 and TRBJ2-1): DSGVTQTPKHLITATGQRVTLRCSPRSGDLSVYWYQQSLDQGLQFLIQYYNGEERAKGNILERFSAQQFPDLHSELNLSSLELGDSALYFCASSVGSSSYEQFFGPGTRLTVL.

This clone was counted a few times. The rearrangement uses TRBV19 and TRBJ2-2, with a weak D call TRBD1 (6 bases). Germline V gene lookup returns CDR1 LNHDA and CDR2 SQIVND (reference sequence). The CDR3 sequence is 18 residues long. V shed 0 bases and J shed 0 bases, with 14 bases lying between them. CDR3 in amino acids: CASSIDHRRTANTGELFF. DNA for the CDR3: TGTGCCAGTAGTATAGATCACCGCCGGACAGCGAACACCGGGGAGCTGTTTTTT.

The V gene is TRBV18, the J gene TRBJ1-5; no clear D. CDR1 KGHSH and CDR2 LQKENI come from the germline V gene. Between the trimmed V and J ends, which lost 2 bases and 4 bases, there was a span of 6 bases. The CDR3 is 13 amino acids. CDR3 region: CASSPFENQPQHF. In DNA form, the CDR3 reads TGTGCCAGCTCACCATTCGAGAATCAGCCCCAGCATTTT.

This clone was detected a few times. This chain joins TRBV7-6 and TRBJ2-2; D ambiguous. The germline V and J ends were trimmed by 1 base and 6 bases, with 9 bases remaining between them. Germline assignment: CDR1 SGHVS and CDR2 FNYEAQ. This CDR3 is 14 amino acids long. The DNA for the CDR3 is TGTGCCAGCAGCTTAGTCTCCCCTCCCGGGGAGCTGTTTTTT. Protein product: CASSLVSPPGELFF.

This rearrangement joins TRBV30 to TRBJ2-5; TRBD2 aligns across 9 bases. The CDR3 is 14 residues long. Per germline, CDR1 GTSNPN and CDR2 SVGIG (reference sequence). V gave up 6 bases and J gave up 11 bases; unmatched junction bases: 16. CDR3 loop: CACNEAGGLSRQYF. DNA of the CDR3: TGTGCCTGTAATGAAGCGGGGGGCCTCTCCCGACAGTACTTC.

The V and J genes are TRBV5-5 and TRBJ2-7; 8 bases align to TRBD1. Trimming took 0 bases from V and 9 from J; bases not matched to a gene: 8. This CDR3 has 14 residues. Germline V gene lookup returns CDR1 SGHKS and CDR2 YYEKEE (reference sequence). Written as DNA, the CDR3 is TGTGCCAGCAGCTTGGAAGGCGGACAGGGAATGCAGTACTTC. As protein: CASSLEGGQGMQYF.

The rearrangement links TRBV4-2 to TRBJ1-3; TRBD1 agrees at 7 bases. The germline V gene has CDR1 LGHNA and CDR2 YNFKEQ. Unmatched junction bases numbered 11, after V lost 0 bases and J lost 0 bases. The CDR3 extends over 19 amino acids. CDR3 sequence (DNA): TGTGCCAGCAGCCAAGAGTTTTCGGGGGACAGCAGCTCTGGAAACACCATATATTTT. This codes for CASSQEFSGDSSSGNTIYF.

The CDR3 loop is CASSQRRDRGMDGYTF. The DNA for the CDR3 is TGTGCCAGCAGCCAACGTCGGGACAGGGGTATGGATGGCTACACCTTC. The chain uses TRBV3-1 (or the pseudogene TRBV3-2) and TRBJ1-2; 10 positions agree with TRBD1. CDR3 length: 16 amino acids. Germline loops: CDR1 LGHDT, CDR2 YNNKEL (reference sequence). V lost 2 bases to trimming and J lost 6 bases; unmatched junction nucleotides: 9.

The chain combines TRBV3-1 (or the pseudogene TRBV3-2) with TRBJ1-2; 9 positions match TRBD1. Germline CDR1 reads LGHDT; CDR2 reads YNNKEL (reference sequence). The CDR3 length is 15 residues. The trim removed 4 bases at V and 7 bases at J, leaving 10 bases unmatched. CDR3 protein: CASSPSGTGHLGYTF. The DNA of the CDR3 is TGTGCCAGCAGCCCTTCCGGGACAGGGCATCTTGGCTACACCTTC.

This clone was observed a few times. Other DNA sequences within the sample encode an identical CDR3. As DNA, the CDR3 is TGTGCCACTTGGGGGGCGAACACCGGGGAGCTGTTTTTT. Translating gives CATWGANTGELFF. The V and J genes are TRBV19 and TRBJ2-2, with a weak D call TRBD2 (6 bases). This CDR3 is 13 amino acids long. In germline, CDR1 is LNHDA, CDR2 SQIVND (reference sequence). V dropped 10 bases and J dropped 0 bases, with 9 bases sitting between them. The whole variable domain, filled in from reference TRBV19 and TRBJ2-2, reads DGGITQSPKYLFRKEGQNVTLSCEQNLNHDAMYWYRQDPGQGLRLIYYSQIVNDFQKGDIAEGYSVSREKKESFPLTVTSAQKNPTAFYLCATWGANTGELFFGEGSRLTVL.

This rearrangement joins TRBV27 to TRBJ1-5; D perhaps matches TRBD1 (6 bases). CDR3 length: 14 amino acids. CDR1 MNHEY and CDR2 SMNVEV come from the germline V gene (reference sequence). V was clipped by 6 bases and J by 8 bases, with 17 bases between them. CDR3 residues: CASRNSGGREPQHF. The CDR3 DNA follows: TGTGCCAGCAGGAATTCGGGGGGCAGGGAGCCCCAGCATTTT.

The chain carries TRBV9 and TRBJ2-3; possibly TRBD2 for D (5 bases). Trimming removed 0 bases from V and 0 bases from J, with 14 bases in between. The germline V gene has CDR1 SGDLS and CDR2 YYNGEE. This CDR3 comprises 17 residues. In nucleotides, the CDR3 is TGTGCCAGCAGCGTAGCTACAAGAGGGTCTAGCACAGATACGCAGTATTTT. Its protein is CASSVATRGSSTDTQYF.

The table lists this clone with a count of one. The V gene is TRBV2, the J gene TRBJ2-3; TRBD2 might be the D (6 bases). This CDR3 spans 17 amino acids. V was trimmed by 3 bases and J by 2 bases, leaving 18 bases between them. Per the germline V gene, CDR1 is SNHLY and CDR2 is FYNNEI. The CDR3 here is CASSDGFSGDYTDTQYF. As DNA, the CDR3 is TGTGCCAGCAGTGATGGTTTTTCGGGGGATTACACAGATACGCAGTATTTT.

CDR3 residues: CASSLYRNDYGYTF. CDR3 DNA sequence: TGTGCCAGCAGCTTATACAGGAACGACTATGGCTACACCTTC. This rearrangement joins TRBV7-9 to TRBJ1-2; tentatively, D is TRBD1 (5 bases). V gave up 2 bases and J gave up 3 bases, with 10 bases separating them. CDR1 is SEHNR, CDR2 FQNEAQ, per germline (reference sequence). This CDR3 region has 14 residues. Full variable domain (missing parts from reference TRBV7-9 and TRBJ1-2): DTGVSQNPRHKITKRGQNVTFRCDPISEHNRLYWYRQTLGQGPEFLTYFQNEAQLEKSRLLSDRFSAERPKGSFSTLEIQRTEQGDSAMYLCASSLYRNDYGYTFGSGTRLTVV.

As DNA, the CDR3 is TGTGCCACATCCCCTTGGGACAGGGCCTACGAGCAGTACTTC. This translates into CATSPWDRAYEQYF. The chain is built from TRBV19 and TRBJ2-7, with 9 bases lining up with TRBD1. Germline V CDR1 and CDR2: LNHDA, SQIVND (reference sequence). V dropped 10 bases and J dropped 2; count of bases not matched to a gene: 9. CDR3 length: 14 residues.

This clone was recorded once. The chain employs TRBV5-1 and TRBJ1-2; 8 bases fit TRBD1. The germline V gene encodes CDR1 SGHRS and CDR2 YFSETQ. The CDR3 is 14 residues long. J lost 8 bases, V lost 3 bases, and 9 bases had no gene match. CDR3 residues: CASSSSGTGGGYTF. In DNA, the CDR3 is TGCGCCAGCAGCTCATCCGGGACAGGCGGCGGCTACACCTTC.

In the case of this clone: At one end, the junction sequence differs from germline, possibly due to a read error. The rearrangement joins TRBV7-7 to TRBJ2-5; D may be TRBD1 or TRBD2 (6 bases each). Germline CDR1 reads SSHAT; CDR2 reads FNYEAQ (reference sequence). The CDR3 totals 15 residues. The CDR3 DNA reads TGTGCTAGCAGCTTAGGAGGGGGAGTCAGCGAGACCCAGTACTTC. Translating gives CASSLGGGVSETQYF.

The chain is built from TRBV5-4 and TRBJ2-3; 9 nucleotides align to TRBD2. The CDR3 length is 16 residues. Germline V gives CDR1 SGHNT, CDR2 YYREEE (reference sequence). V lost 3 bases to trimming and J lost 0 bases; unmatched junction nucleotides: 5. The CDR3 DNA reads TGTGCCAGCAGCTCTGTAGCGGGAGATAGCACAGATACGCAGTATTTT. Residues: CASSSVAGDSTDTQYF.

The J gene is TRBJ2-7, the V gene TRBV19, with D possibly being TRBD2 (6 bases). CDR1 and CDR2 from the germline V gene are LNHDA and SQIVND (reference sequence). Trimming left V 4 bases short and J 4 bases short, with 11 bases between. The CDR3 has 13 amino acids. The CDR3 spells CASSSGIQYEQYF. CDR3 nucleotides: TGTGCCAGTAGTAGCGGGATACAATACGAGCAGTACTTC.

This sequence joins TRBV1 and TRBJ2-7; the table's D call TRBD2 went unverified against the DNA. TRBV1 is marked as a pseudogene. CDR3 length equals 11 residues. The CDR3 DNA is TGCACCAGCAGCCACGGTTACGAGCAGTACTTC. Amino acid sequence: CTSSHGYEQYF.

The CDR3 DNA reads TGTGCCAGCAGCGTAGAAGGGGGACTAGCAGAGCAGTACTTC. Its protein is CASSVEGGLAEQYF. The rearrangement uses TRBV9 and TRBJ2-7, with TRBD2 matching 9 bases. The length of the CDR3 is 14 residues. Germline assignment: CDR1 SGDLS and CDR2 YYNGEE. V was pared by 0 bases and J by 7 bases, with 5 bases of the junction left unmatched.